This TCR beta chain is from a study of cytomegalovirus exposure and HLA in healthy donors. Whole-study results and caveats: HLA restriction was apparent for most CMV-associated TCR beta chains in a later analysis. One cluster of highly shared sequence variants probably arose as a sequencing artifact.

13 Jbeta primers and 60 Vbeta primers were used for the PCR. TCRdb's table, derived via immunoSEQ multiplex PCR, lists solely in-frame clones and lacks some. Among approximately 100,000 clones, roughly 71% were seen once, and the ten largest hold 5.4%. On this clone itself: Its antigen is currently unknown.

The sequenced sample consisted of PBMCs. The receptor's source is an older woman in good health and CMV-seropositive.

Written as DNA, the CDR3 is TGTGCCAGCAGAACTAGCGGGGGAACAGATACGCAGTATTTT. Amino acids: CASRTSGGTDTQYF. V gene TRBV2 combines with J gene TRBJ2-3, with 11 bases lining up with TRBD2. CDR3 length: 14 residues. Per the germline V gene, CDR1 is SNHLY and CDR2 is FYNNEI. Germline trimming cut 6 bases from V and 3 bases from J; bases unmatched to any gene: 2.